Following are 21 T cell receptor beta chains from one sample sequenced in a study of graft-versus-host responses after intestinal transplantation. The antigens these receptors bind are not known. The assay was immunoSEQ multiplex PCR, and TCRdb's table has in-frame clones only and misses some. This repertoire shows about 110,000 clones, 93% found once; its top ten account for roughly 0.5%. Sequences were derived from unstimulated CD8+ T cells sorted from spleen or lymph node cells, sampled before intestinal transplant. The receptors stem from a human donor who received an intestinal transplant.

The chain combines TRBV10-1 with TRBJ1-5; no clear D. Trimming pared 4 bases from V and 7 bases from J, leaving 11 bases between. The length of the CDR3 is 13 residues. Germline CDR1 WNHNN, CDR2 SYGVQD (reference sequence). This CDR3 reads CASSGRESQPQHF. CDR3 DNA: TGCGCCAGCAGTGGAAGGGAAAGCCAGCCCCAGCATTTT.

The chain joins TRBV5-6 to TRBJ2-7; perhaps D is TRBD1 or TRBD2 (5 bases each). Germline assignment: CDR1 SGHDT and CDR2 YYEEEE. This CDR3 comprises 15 residues. V lost 4 bases, J lost 0 bases, and 14 bases lay in between. The CDR3 bases are TGTGCCAGCAGCCAGGGACCGGGGTTCTCCTACGAGCAGTACTTC. Its translation is CASSQGPGFSYEQYF.

This clone came up once. The chain joins TRBV28 to TRBJ2-1; D gene ambiguous. From germline, CDR1 is MDHEN and CDR2 SYDVKM. V was pared by 3 bases and J by 8 bases, with 11 bases between. The CDR3 covers 13 residues. CDR3 sequence (DNA): TGTGCCAGCAGTTTTAGGCTAAGAGATGAGCAGTTCTTC. Translated: CASSFRLRDEQFF.

The gene calls are TRBV5-6 and TRBJ2-7; either TRBD1 or TRBD2 may supply D (5 bases each). The CDR3 runs 13 residues. The V end lost 5 bases, the J end lost 0 bases, and 9 bases lay between the germline ends. Germline CDR1 and CDR2: SGHDT and YYEEEE. This chain's CDR3 is CASSPGSSYEQYF. In DNA form, the CDR3 reads TGTGCCAGCAGTCCAGGGAGCTCCTACGAGCAGTACTTC.

The rearrangement joins TRBV7-9 to TRBJ2-7; 7 positions agree with TRBD2. Germline CDR1 and CDR2: SEHNR and FQNEAQ (reference sequence). The CDR3 sequence is 14 residues long. V lost 1 base, J lost 3 bases, and 3 bases stayed unmatched. In DNA form, the CDR3 reads TGTGCCAGCAGCTTAGGAGCGGGATACTACGAGCAGTACTTC. This encodes CASSLGAGYYEQYF.

The chain joins TRBV15 to TRBJ2-5; weak D call: TRBD2 (5 bases). V shed 2 bases and J shed 5 bases, with 15 bases lying between them. CDR3 length: 15 residues. The V gene's germline CDR1 is LNHNV and CDR2 YYDKDF (reference sequence). CDR3 in amino acids: CATSRRGSLEETQYF. Written as DNA, the CDR3 is TGTGCCACCAGCAGAAGAGGGTCCCTTGAGGAGACCCAGTACTTC.

The V call is TRBV9, the J call TRBJ2-2; D ambiguous. V was shortened by 4 bases and J by 4 bases, with 14 bases between the two germline ends. CDR3 size: 15 residues. Germline values: CDR1 SGDLS, CDR2 YYNGEE. The CDR3 spells CASSPGSSLTGELFF. The DNA for the CDR3 is TGTGCCAGCAGCCCTGGTAGTAGCCTCACCGGGGAGCTGTTTTTT. Drawing the rest from reference TRBV9 and TRBJ2-2, the complete variable domain is DSGVTQTPKHLITATGQRVTLRCSPRSGDLSVYWYQQSLDQGLQFLIQYYNGEERAKGNILERFSAQQFPDLHSELNLSSLELGDSALYFCASSPGSSLTGELFFGEGSRLTVL.

The rearrangement uses TRBV5-1 and TRBJ1-4; D is ambiguous. This CDR3 is built from 16 residues. Germline lookup yields CDR1 SGHRS and CDR2 YFSETQ. Trimming cost V 5 bases and J 0 bases, with 14 bases left between them. In nucleotides, the CDR3 is TGCGCCAGCAGGGTTTCGTACAGAGCAACTAATGAAAAACTGTTTTTT. Its protein product is CASRVSYRATNEKLFF.

V and J are TRBV10-1 and TRBJ2-3; D is unresolved. Trimming shortened V by 3 bases and J by 1 base, and 11 bases separated the two germline ends. The CDR3 runs 15 residues. Germline values: CDR1 WNHNN, CDR2 SYGVQD (reference sequence). The CDR3 DNA follows: TGCGCCAGCAGTGACCTGACAAGGGGCACAGATACGCAGTATTTT. Translation gives CASSDLTRGTDTQYF.

Turning to this clone: At one of its ends the junction is not consistent with the germline gene, which may arise from a read error. This rearrangement joins TRBV19 to TRBJ1-1; possible D gene TRBD1, 5 bases. The CDR3 loop spans 13 amino acids. Germline loops: CDR1 LNHDA, CDR2 SQIVND (reference sequence). CDR3 sequence reads: CASSIGGGREALF. CDR3 bases: TGTGCCAGTAGTATAGGCGGGGGACGGGAAGCTCTCTTT. Looking up the rest from reference TRBV19 and TRBJ1-1 gives the full variable domain: DGGITQSPKYLFRKEGQNVTLSCEQNLNHDAMYWYRQDPGQGLRLIYYSQIVNDFQKGDIAEGYSVSREKKESFPLTVTSAQKNPTAFYLCASSIGGGREALFGQGTRLTVV.

J is TRBJ2-1 and V is TRBV11-2; 10 positions agree with TRBD2. CDR1 and CDR2 (germline): SGHAT, FQNNGV. CDR3 length equals 17 residues. With V trimmed by 1 base and J by 7 bases, 10 bases remained unmatched. The CDR3 coding sequence is TGTGCCAGCAGCTTAGTGTCTACTAGCGGGATAGGGAATGAGCAGTTCTTC. Protein: CASSLVSTSGIGNEQFF.

This chain connects TRBV9 to TRBJ2-3, with TRBD2 identical over 7 bases. The CDR3 spans 18 residues. Germline V lookup: CDR1 SGDLS, CDR2 YYNGEE. The J segment lost 3 bases and the V segment lost 1 base, leaving 14 bases of the junction unmatched. CDR3 DNA sequence: TGTGCCAGCAGCGTATGGGTTTCGGCGGGAGTTTCTACAGATACGCAGTATTTT. This gives the protein CASSVWVSAGVSTDTQYF.

The chain has TRBV2 and TRBJ2-1, with 12 bases identical to TRBD2. V shed 4 bases, J shed 2 bases, and the junction held 3 bases outside the gene matches. Germline V lookup: CDR1 SNHLY, CDR2 FYNNEI. The CDR3 runs 16 residues. CDR3 in DNA: TGTGCCAGCAGTGTTTCTAGCGGGAGGGCCTACAATGAGCAGTTCTTC. It yields the protein CASSVSSGRAYNEQFF.

The gene calls are TRBV9 and TRBJ2-5; possibly TRBD2 for D (5 bases). Trimming removed 0 bases from V and 2 bases from J, with 14 bases in between. CDR1 SGDLS and CDR2 YYNGEE come from the germline V gene. CDR3 length: 16 residues. CDR3 sequence: CASSVGRASRQETQYF. The CDR3 DNA is TGTGCCAGCAGCGTAGGGCGGGCGAGTAGGCAAGAGACCCAGTACTTC.

The chain links TRBV25-1 to TRBJ2-7; 9 positions agree with TRBD2. In germline, CDR1 is MGHDK, CDR2 SYGVNS. V lost 4 bases and J lost 5; bases outside the gene matches: 6. The CDR3 has 14 amino acids. The chain's CDR3 is CASSGRGGSDEQYF. In DNA, the CDR3 is TGTGCCAGCAGTGGGCGGGGGGGTTCGGACGAGCAGTACTTC.

J is TRBJ2-5 and V is TRBV27, with 8 positions matching TRBD1. Trimming took 6 bases from V and 1 from J; bases not matched to a gene: 7. The CDR3 extends over 15 amino acids. The germline gives CDR1 MNHEY, CDR2 SMNVEV (reference sequence). The CDR3 DNA sequence: TGTGCCAGCAGCTGGACAGGGAATGCCCAAGAGACCCAGTACTTC. This encodes CASSWTGNAQETQYF.

J is TRBJ1-1 and V is TRBV27; perhaps TRBD1 as D (5 bases). CDR1 and CDR2 from the germline V gene are MNHEY and SMNVEV (reference sequence). This CDR3 spans 14 amino acids. Trimming pared 0 bases from V and 0 bases from J, leaving 5 bases between. The CDR3 region is CASSLSGLNTEAFF. DNA for the CDR3: TGTGCCAGCAGTTTATCGGGACTGAACACTGAAGCTTTCTTT.

CDR3 coding DNA: TGTGCCATCAGCCCCGGACAGTTGGCAGATACGCAGTATTTT. Translated, it gives CAISPGQLADTQYF. The chain combines TRBV10-3 with TRBJ2-3; tentatively, D is TRBD1 (6 bases). The germline V gene encodes CDR1 ENHRY and CDR2 SYGVKD. There are 14 residues in the CDR3. The V end lost 6 bases, the J end lost 4 bases, and 14 bases lay between the germline ends.

The chain uses TRBV4-1 and TRBJ1-5; D gene unclear. Germline-derived CDR1 and CDR2 are MGHRA and YSYEKL. This CDR3 is 15 amino acids long. V was clipped by 5 bases and J by 1 base, with 12 bases between them. DNA of the CDR3: TGCGCCAGCAGCGTGAGGACGGACAGCAATCAGCCCCAGCATTTT. Its protein is CASSVRTDSNQPQHF.

V gene TRBV27 combines with J gene TRBJ2-7; 8 positions match TRBD2. The CDR3 runs to 18 residues. From germline, CDR1 is MNHEY and CDR2 SMNVEV (reference sequence). Losses at the gene ends were 5 bases for V and 1 base for J; bases not matched to a gene: 16. The CDR3 sequence: CASSTGHPTSVASYEQYF. The CDR3 DNA follows: TGTGCCAGCAGTACGGGACATCCGACTAGCGTAGCTTCCTACGAGCAGTACTTC.

This clone was counted once. One end of the junction does not line up with germline, which may come from a read error. The rearrangement links TRBV11-2 to TRBJ1-6; 9 nucleotides match TRBD1. The CDR3 contains 13 residues. Germline V gene lookup returns CDR1 SGHAT and CDR2 FQNNGV. The CDR3 coding sequence is TGTGCCAGCAGCTTAGCTCCGGGACAGGGCTGCAACTTT. This codes for CASSLAPGQGCNF. Filled out from reference TRBV11-2 and TRBJ1-6, the complete variable domain reads EAGVAQSPRYKIIEKRQSVAFWCNPISGHATLYWYQQILGQGPKLLIQFQNNGVVDDSQLPKDRFSAERLKGVDSTLKIQPAKLEDSAVYLCASSLAPGQGCNFGNGTRLTVT.